This T cell receptor beta chain is from a study of CD8 T cells in Susac syndrome. Reverse transcription of roughly 0.45 to 1 ug RNA was performed with random hexamers. TCRdb re-analysed the immunoSEQ multiplex PCR reads in MiXCR, keeping a single row per CDR3 protein. This table holds about 400,000 distinct CDR3 sequences, 85% to 90% found once. The table lists this clonotype with a count of one. Sequencing was done on a sample of CD8+ T cells from PBMCs. This clonotype was sampled from a human donor with multiple sclerosis.

CDR3 DNA: TGTGCCACGCGGGACAGCCTCACAGATACGCAGTATTTT. This gives the protein CATRDSLTDTQYF. This chain connects TRBV10-3 to TRBJ2-3; TRBD1 might be the D (7 bases). From germline, CDR1 is ENHRY and CDR2 SYGVKD. The CDR3 is 13 amino acids. With 10 bases removed from V and 2 bases from J, the gap between germline ends came to 13 bases.